Below are 27 T cell receptor beta chains sequenced from a single sample in a study of T cells in Graves' hyperthyroidism and ophthalmopathy. Authors of the study amplified TCR beta CDR3 regions from RNA transcripts. Primed by the HTBI set, a first-round RT-PCR was run on the TCR CDR3. TCRdb reprocessed the multiplex PCR reads via MiXCR and lists one record per CDR3 protein. The table records about 410,000 distinct CDR3 sequences, about 15% of them present only once. The sample taken for sequencing was blood. Every receptor here comes from a woman in her 30s with Graves' ophthalmopathy.

This clonotype was picked up many times. The chain carries TRBV3-1 and TRBJ2-7, with D hard to call. CDR1 is LGHDT and CDR2 is YNNKEL in the germline V gene (reference sequence). CDR3 size: 12 residues. V lost 1 base and J lost 2, with 3 bases in between. This CDR3 reads CASSQGPYEQYF. DNA of the CDR3: TGTGCCAGCAGCCAAGGACCCTACGAGCAGTACTTC.

This clonotype was recorded many times. The chain links TRBV12-3 or TRBV12-4 to TRBJ1-5; D might be TRBD1 (5 bases). The V end lost 3 bases, the J end lost 6 bases, and 15 bases lay between the germline ends. The CDR3 length is 15 residues. CDR3 in DNA: TGTGCCAGCAGTTTCTCGTCAGGGAGCCCTCAGCCCCAGCATTTT. It yields the protein CASSFSSGSPQPQHF.

This clonotype came up many times. This chain uses TRBV11-3 with TRBJ1-1, with 8 bases fitting TRBD1. Germline V gene lookup returns CDR1 SGHNT and CDR2 YENEEA. The V and J ends lost 5 bases and 5 bases, in that order; junction bases with no gene match: 1. The CDR3 covers 12 residues. For the CDR3, the DNA is TGTGCCAGCAGCACAGGGGGTACTGAAGCTTTCTTT. This encodes CASSTGGTEAFF. Looking up the rest from reference TRBV11-3 and TRBJ1-1 gives the full variable domain: EAGVVQSPRYKIIEKKQPVAFWCNPISGHNTLYWYLQNLGQGPELLIRYENEEAVDDSQLPKDRFSAERLKGVDSTLKIQPAELGDSAVYLCASSTGGTEAFFGQGTRLTVV.

The chain carries TRBV12-3 or TRBV12-4 and TRBJ2-5; 9 bases map to TRBD2. The CDR3 consists of 15 residues. The V gene end was trimmed by 2 bases and the J gene end by 5 bases; junction bases not matched to a gene: 6. The CDR3 reads CASSLFSGLAETQYF. The CDR3 DNA reads TGTGCCAGCAGTTTATTTTCAGGACTAGCGGAGACCCAGTACTTC.

Comment on this clonotype: A much larger clone differs by one base, so this may be a read error. The rearrangement links TRBV28 to TRBJ2-3, with 7 bases fitting TRBD2. Germline V lookup: CDR1 MDHEN, CDR2 SYDVKM. V lost 6 bases and J lost 11; bases outside the gene matches: 14. This CDR3 has 14 amino acids. CDR3: CASSPSGAGSQQYF. CDR3 in DNA: TGTGCCAGCAGCCCCAGCGGGGCAGGGAGCCAGCAGTATTTT.

V and J are TRBV4-1 and TRBJ1-1; 8 bases map to TRBD1. Germline V gene lookup returns CDR1 MGHRA and CDR2 YSYEKL. J gave up 5 bases and V 5 bases, and 4 bases lay outside the gene matches. The CDR3 runs to 13 residues. The CDR3 nucleotides are TGCGCCAGCAGCTTTCGACAGGGGACTGAAGCTTTCTTT. It codes for CASSFRQGTEAFF.

The chain carries TRBV10-3 and TRBJ2-1, with no clear D. The CDR3 runs 14 residues. Germline values: CDR1 ENHRY, CDR2 SYGVKD. Trimming cost V 2 bases and J 6 bases, with 11 bases left between them. As DNA, the CDR3 is TGTGCCATCAGTGAGGCGGTCGGTATCAATGAGCAGTTCTTC. Protein: CAISEAVGINEQFF.

This chain links TRBV2 with TRBJ2-2; 10 bases map to TRBD1. CDR3 length: 14 residues. Germline V gene data show CDR1 as SNHLY and CDR2 as FYNNEI. V trimming: 7 bases; J trimming: 5 bases; junction bases outside the gene matches: 4. CDR3 coding DNA: TGTGCCAGCACCCCGGGACAGGGGACCGGGGAGCTGTTTTTT. Translation gives CASTPGQGTGELFF.

Turning to this clonotype: A read error is possible here, since a much larger clone lies one base away. The CDR3 DNA reads as TGTGCCAGGAGCGCCCGGTTCAGGGTGGCAAATTCACCCCTCCACTTT. This translates into CARSARFRVANSPLHF. The chain combines TRBV3-1 with TRBJ1-6; TRBD1 might be the D (5 bases). Trimming took 9 bases from V and 7 from J, leaving 22 bases between them. The germline V gene encodes CDR1 LGHDT and CDR2 YNNKEL (reference sequence). The CDR3 consists of 16 residues. The whole variable domain, filled in from reference TRBV3-1 and TRBJ1-6, reads DTAVSQTPKYLVTQMGNDKSIKCEQNLGHDTMYWYKQDSKKFLKIMFSYNNKELIINETVPNRFSPKSPDKAHLNLHINSLELGDSAVYFCARSARFRVANSPLHFGNGTRLTVT.

This clonotype was detected a few times. One end of the junction is discordant with germline, which a read error may explain. The rearrangement uses TRBV7-7 and TRBJ2-3; D is perhaps TRBD1 (6 bases). This CDR3 has 14 residues. CDR1 and CDR2 (germline): SSHAT, FNYEAQ (reference sequence). CDR3 sequence: CASSLGWGRDTQYF. The CDR3 DNA is TGTGCTAGCAGCTTGGGGTGGGGGCGAGATACGCAGTATTTT.

This clonotype was detected many times. CDR3 sequence reads: CASSGILGSQETQYF. CDR3 DNA: TGTGCCAGCAGTGGGATACTAGGCTCCCAAGAGACCCAGTACTTC. The chain links TRBV27 to TRBJ2-5, with TRBD2 as a possible D gene (5 bases). Germline loops: CDR1 MNHEY, CDR2 SMNVEV (reference sequence). V was trimmed by 5 bases and J by 1 base, leaving 14 bases between them. The CDR3 spans 15 residues.

The table lists this clonotype with many counts. The rearrangement uses TRBV11-2 and TRBJ2-4, with 9 bases that match TRBD2. Germline CDR1 reads SGHAT; CDR2 reads FQNNGV. This CDR3 contains 15 residues. Trimming removed 5 bases from V and 7 bases from J; junction bases left unmatched: 9. The CDR3 is CASSIQAGGLNIQYF. CDR3 DNA sequence: TGTGCCAGCAGCATCCAGGCGGGGGGGCTGAACATTCAGTACTTC.

This clonotype came up many times. The rearrangement joins TRBV7-3 to TRBJ1-2, with TRBD1 matching 9 bases. This CDR3 region has 16 residues. Germline V gene lookup returns CDR1 SGHTA and CDR2 FQGTGA. The junction had 6 bases not matched to a gene; V was cut back by 3 bases and J by 1 base. CDR3 loop: CASSLTGGGLNYGYTF. Here the CDR3 DNA reads TGTGCCAGCAGCTTGACAGGGGGGGGACTTAACTATGGCTACACCTTC.

This clonotype was counted at least ten times. The chain employs TRBV7-2 and TRBJ1-5; D gene ambiguous. Germline CDR1 is SGHTA and CDR2 is FQGNSA. This CDR3 comprises 16 residues. Between the trimmed V and J ends, which lost 1 base and 0 bases, there was a span of 10 bases. CDR3 residues: CASSLGAAGSNQPQHF. The CDR3 DNA sequence: TGTGCCAGCAGCTTAGGCGCGGCGGGTAGCAATCAGCCCCAGCATTTT. The full variable domain, its missing parts supplied by reference TRBV7-2 and TRBJ1-5, is GAGVSQSPSNKVTEKGKDVELRCDPISGHTALYWYRQSLGQGLEFLIYFQGNSAPDKSGLPSDRFSAERTGGSVSTLTIQRTQQEDSAVYLCASSLGAAGSNQPQHFGDGTRLSIL.

The CDR3 protein is CASSQMHKTGGGGTEAFF. The DNA for the CDR3 is TGCGCCAGCAGCCAAATGCACAAAACAGGGGGAGGCGGCACTGAAGCTTTCTTT. The rearrangement uses TRBV4-1 and TRBJ1-1; the match to TRBD1 covers 8 bases. Trimming at V came to 2 bases and at J to 4 bases, leaving 15 bases not matched to a gene. The germline gives CDR1 MGHRA, CDR2 YSYEKL. The CDR3 spans 18 residues.

This clonotype was detected many times. The rearrangement uses TRBV11-2 and TRBJ2-1; perhaps TRBD2 as D (5 bases). CDR1 and CDR2 from the germline V gene are SGHAT and FQNNGV. V lost 3 bases and J 6 bases, leaving 12 bases between the germline ends. The CDR3 loop spans 14 amino acids. DNA of the CDR3: TGTGCCAGCAGCTTCCAGGCCCGGGGCAATGAGCAGTTCTTC. Translated, it gives CASSFQARGNEQFF.

This clonotype was counted many times. The V call is TRBV20-1, the J call TRBJ1-5; the match to TRBD1 covers 7 bases. CDR1 is DFQATT and CDR2 is SNEGSKA in the germline V gene (reference sequence). This CDR3 comprises 15 residues. The junction had 9 bases not matched to a gene; V was cut back by 5 bases and J by 2 bases. CDR3 coding DNA: TGCAGTGCTTCTATTCAGGGGGGAGGCAATCAGCCCCAGCATTTT. Amino acids: CSASIQGGGNQPQHF.

This clonotype was picked up many times. The chain combines TRBV28 with TRBJ1-1, with 7 nucleotides matching TRBD1. This CDR3 is 11 amino acids long. Trimming removed 6 bases from V and 11 bases from J; junction bases left unmatched: 6. CDR1 MDHEN and CDR2 SYDVKM come from the germline V gene. CDR3 residues: CASRSTGEAFF. The CDR3 nucleotides read TGTGCCAGCAGATCTACAGGGGAGGCTTTCTTT. Based on the CDR3 plus reference TRBV28 and TRBJ1-1, the full variable domain is DVKVTQSSRYLVKRTGEKVFLECVQDMDHENMFWYRQDPGLGLRLIYFSYDVKMKEKGDIPEGYSVSREKKERFSLILESASTNQTSMYLCASRSTGEAFFGQGTRLTVV.

This clonotype occurred a few times. A much larger clone lies a single base off, so this may be a read error. The chain couples TRBV7-9 to TRBJ1-1, with no clear D. The CDR3 totals 12 residues. Germline loops: CDR1 SEHNR, CDR2 FQNEAQ (reference sequence). Here the CDR3 reads CASSLDLTEALF. CDR3 sequence (DNA): TGTGCCAGCAGCTTAGACCTAACTGAAGCTCTCTTT.

This clonotype was seen repeatedly, ten times or more. CDR3 coding DNA: TGTGCCAGCAGCCAAGACAGTGGATTCGACATTCAGTACTTC. It yields the protein CASSQDSGFDIQYF. V is TRBV3-1 and J is TRBJ2-4; D gene unclear. The germline V gene has CDR1 LGHDT and CDR2 YNNKEL (reference sequence). Trimming stripped 0 bases from V and 8 bases from J, with 11 bases between. CDR3 length: 14 residues.

This clonotype occurred many times. This rearrangement joins TRBV28 to TRBJ2-3; 9 nucleotides align to TRBD1. The V segment lost 4 bases and the J segment 3 bases; nucleotides outside the gene matches: 2. The CDR3 spans 14 residues. CDR1 is MDHEN and CDR2 is SYDVKM in the germline V gene. CDR3 protein: CASSYRGPTDTQYF. The CDR3 nucleotides read TGTGCCAGCAGTTACAGGGGGCCTACAGATACGCAGTATTTT. Filled out from reference TRBV28 and TRBJ2-3, the complete variable domain reads DVKVTQSSRYLVKRTGEKVFLECVQDMDHENMFWYRQDPGLGLRLIYFSYDVKMKEKGDIPEGYSVSREKKERFSLILESASTNQTSMYLCASSYRGPTDTQYFGPGTRLTVL.

This clonotype was detected many times. V gene TRBV18 combines with J gene TRBJ2-5; D not resolved. Germline values: CDR1 KGHSH, CDR2 LQKENI. Trimming pared 3 bases from V and 1 base from J, leaving 3 bases between. The CDR3 sequence is 12 residues long. CDR3 sequence reads: CASSPPQETQYF. CDR3 DNA: TGTGCCAGCTCACCCCCCCAAGAGACCCAGTACTTC.

The V call is TRBV3-1, the J call TRBJ1-3; 7 positions agree with TRBD1. Trimming at V came to 0 bases and at J to 8 bases, leaving 4 bases not matched to a gene. This CDR3 has 14 residues. Germline V gene sequence: CDR1 LGHDT, CDR2 YNNKEL (reference sequence). The CDR3 DNA follows: TGTGCCAGCAGCCAAGACAGGGGGAGGCACACCATATATTTT. Protein: CASSQDRGRHTIYF.

This clonotype was observed many times. The J gene is TRBJ1-4, the V gene TRBV18; the D is unclear. Trimming took 3 bases from V and 4 from J, leaving 9 bases between them. CDR1 and CDR2 from the germline V gene are KGHSH and LQKENI. This CDR3 has 14 amino acids. The CDR3 DNA is TGTGCCAGCTCACCTCGCGGAGATAATGAAAAACTGTTTTTT. This sequence encodes CASSPRGDNEKLFF. Filled out from reference TRBV18 and TRBJ1-4, the complete variable domain reads NAGVMQNPRHLVRRRGQEARLRCSPMKGHSHVYWYRQLPEEGLKFMVYLQKENIIDESGMPKERFSAEFPKEGPSILRIQQVVRGDSAAYFCASSPRGDNEKLFFGSGTQLSVL.

This clonotype appeared many times. This rearrangement joins TRBV6-2 or TRBV6-3 to TRBJ2-5; D call uncertain. V lost 6 bases, J lost 0 bases, and 8 bases lay in between. The CDR3 contains 13 residues. CDR1 is MNHEY, CDR2 SVGEGT, per germline. The CDR3: CASSESHQETQYF. CDR3 DNA sequence: TGTGCCAGCAGCGAGTCCCACCAAGAGACCCAGTACTTC.

This clonotype was detected ten times or more. The rearrangement uses TRBV10-3 and TRBJ1-2; tentative D call: TRBD1 (5 bases). V was pared by 6 bases and J by 2 bases, with 10 bases between. Germline assignment: CDR1 ENHRY and CDR2 SYGVKD. This CDR3 comprises 13 residues. As DNA, the CDR3 is TGTGCCATCAGCGGGGGACGGAACTATGGCTACACCTTC. Translating gives CAISGGRNYGYTF.

The table lists this clonotype with a few counts. The chain links TRBV29-1 to TRBJ2-7; D might be TRBD1 (5 bases). Germline CDR1 is SQVTM and CDR2 is ANQGSEA. The V end was cut by 4 bases, the J end by 4 bases, with 17 bases between. This CDR3 region has 14 residues. As DNA, the CDR3 is TGCAGCGTTGGTTTCCAGGGTAGGAGATACGAGCAGTACTTC. This sequence encodes CSVGFQGRRYEQYF.